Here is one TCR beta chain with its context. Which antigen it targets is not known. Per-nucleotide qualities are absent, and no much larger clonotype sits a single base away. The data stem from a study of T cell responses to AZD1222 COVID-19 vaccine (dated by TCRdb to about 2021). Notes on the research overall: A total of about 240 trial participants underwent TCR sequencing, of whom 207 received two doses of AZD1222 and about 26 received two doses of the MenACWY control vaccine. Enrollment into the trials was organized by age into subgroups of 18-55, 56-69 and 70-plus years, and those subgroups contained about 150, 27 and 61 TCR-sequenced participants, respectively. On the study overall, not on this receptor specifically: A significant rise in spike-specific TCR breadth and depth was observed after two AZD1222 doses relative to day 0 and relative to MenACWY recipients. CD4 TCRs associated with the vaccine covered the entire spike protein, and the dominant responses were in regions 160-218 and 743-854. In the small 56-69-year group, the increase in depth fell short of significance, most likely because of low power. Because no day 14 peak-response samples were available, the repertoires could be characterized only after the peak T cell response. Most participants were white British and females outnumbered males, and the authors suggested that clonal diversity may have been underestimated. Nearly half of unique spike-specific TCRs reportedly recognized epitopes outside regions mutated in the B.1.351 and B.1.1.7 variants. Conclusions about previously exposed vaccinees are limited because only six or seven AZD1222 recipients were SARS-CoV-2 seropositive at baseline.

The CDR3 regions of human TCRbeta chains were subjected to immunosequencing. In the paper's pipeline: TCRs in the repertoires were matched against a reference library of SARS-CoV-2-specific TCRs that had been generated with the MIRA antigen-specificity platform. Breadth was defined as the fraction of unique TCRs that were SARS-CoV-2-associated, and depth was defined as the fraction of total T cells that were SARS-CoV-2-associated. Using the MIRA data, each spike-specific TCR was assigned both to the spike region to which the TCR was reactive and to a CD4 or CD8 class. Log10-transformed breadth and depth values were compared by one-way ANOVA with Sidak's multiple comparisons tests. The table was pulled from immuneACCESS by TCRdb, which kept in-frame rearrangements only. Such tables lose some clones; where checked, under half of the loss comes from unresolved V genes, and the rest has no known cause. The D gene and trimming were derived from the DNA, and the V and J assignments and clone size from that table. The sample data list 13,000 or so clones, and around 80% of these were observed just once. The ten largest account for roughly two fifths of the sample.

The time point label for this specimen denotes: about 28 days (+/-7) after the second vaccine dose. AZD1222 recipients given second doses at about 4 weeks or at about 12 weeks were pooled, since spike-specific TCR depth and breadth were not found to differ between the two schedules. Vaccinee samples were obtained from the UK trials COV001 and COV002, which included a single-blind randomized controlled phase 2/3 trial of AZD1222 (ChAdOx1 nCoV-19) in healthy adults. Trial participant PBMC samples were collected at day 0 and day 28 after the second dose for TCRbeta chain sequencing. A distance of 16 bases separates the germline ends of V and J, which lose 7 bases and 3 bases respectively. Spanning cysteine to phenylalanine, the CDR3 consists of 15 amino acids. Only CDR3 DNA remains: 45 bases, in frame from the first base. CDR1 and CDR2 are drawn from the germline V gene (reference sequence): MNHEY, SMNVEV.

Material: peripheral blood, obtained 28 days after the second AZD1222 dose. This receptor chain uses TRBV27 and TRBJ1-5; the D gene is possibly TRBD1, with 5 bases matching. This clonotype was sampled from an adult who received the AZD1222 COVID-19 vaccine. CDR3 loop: CASTPQVGVNQPQHF. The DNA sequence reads TGTGCCAGCACTCCCCAAGTGGGGGTCAATCAGCCCCAGCATTTT.